Below, 23 T cell receptor beta chains from the same sample are listed, as sequenced in a study of T cell changes during pregnancy in multiple sclerosis. Only in-frame clones appear in the TCRdb table, and some are missing; sequencing was by immunoSEQ multiplex PCR. The profile shows tens of thousands of clones, about 95% of them singletons. The material was CD4+ T cells from peripheral blood mononuclear cells, obtained in the second trimester of pregnancy. Receptor source: a female donor with multiple sclerosis, enrolled in a pregnancy study.

The chain couples TRBV9 to TRBJ2-5; a possible D gene is TRBD2 (6 bases). From germline, CDR1 is SGDLS and CDR2 YYNGEE. Trimming pared 4 bases from V and 0 bases from J, leaving 13 bases between. There are 15 residues in the CDR3. CDR3 nucleotide sequence: TGTGCCAGCAGCCCGGGGGTTTTTTACCAAGAGACCCAGTACTTC. Translating it yields CASSPGVFYQETQYF.

This sequence joins TRBV5-1 and TRBJ1-1, with 8 positions matching TRBD1. CDR3 length: 17 residues. V trimming: 0 bases; J trimming: 0 bases; junction bases outside the gene matches: 7. Germline CDR1 is SGHRS and CDR2 is YFSETQ. DNA for the CDR3: TGCGCCAGCAGCTTGGTTCCAGGGGGCCATTTGAACACTGAAGCTTTCTTT. As protein: CASSLVPGGHLNTEAFF.

The CDR3 nucleotides are TGTGCCAGCAGCTTAGACGGGGGGACTTACAATGAGCAGTTCTTC. It codes for CASSLDGGTYNEQFF. The chain links TRBV7-8 to TRBJ2-1, with 7 nucleotides matching TRBD2. V gave up 1 base and J gave up 4 bases; unmatched junction bases: 4. Per the germline V gene, CDR1 is SGHVS and CDR2 is FQNEAQ. CDR3 size: 15 residues.

This clone has a single count. The rearrangement uses TRBV7-8 and TRBJ2-7; TRBD1 matches 10 bases. This CDR3 comprises 14 residues. CDR1 is SGHVS and CDR2 is FQNEAQ in the germline V gene. Trimming removed 1 base from V and 5 bases from J; junction bases left unmatched: 2. Here the CDR3 DNA reads TGTGCCAGCAGCTTAGGGGACAGGGGTAACGAGCAGTACTTC. Translated: CASSLGDRGNEQYF.

The chain joins TRBV28 to TRBJ1-4; D is possibly TRBD1 (6 bases). Germline V gene data show CDR1 as MDHEN and CDR2 as SYDVKM. The CDR3 has 15 amino acids. Trimming stripped 6 bases from V and 14 bases from J, with 25 bases between. The CDR3 loop reads CASRNYRDIASGLFF. The CDR3 nucleotides are TGTGCCAGCAGGAATTACAGGGACATCGCCTCCGGGCTGTTTTTT.

The chain employs TRBV27 and TRBJ1-1, with 8 bases matching TRBD1. The germline gives CDR1 MNHEY, CDR2 SMNVEV (reference sequence). V dropped 5 bases and J dropped 3; count of bases not matched to a gene: 8. This CDR3 has 15 residues. DNA of the CDR3: TGTGCCAGCAGTCGTAACAGGGGGTCGGACACTGAAGCTTTCTTT. It specifies CASSRNRGSDTEAFF.

The chain's CDR3 is CASSEDRVWTDTQYF. CDR3 DNA: TGTGCCAGTAGCGAGGACAGGGTGTGGACAGATACGCAGTATTTT. J is TRBJ2-3 and V is TRBV19; 8 nucleotides align to TRBD1. The V gene's germline CDR1 is LNHDA and CDR2 SQIVND (reference sequence). The CDR3 sequence is 15 residues long. The V and J ends lost 6 bases and 3 bases, in that order; junction bases with no gene match: 8.

The rearrangement joins TRBV5-1 to TRBJ1-1, with D maybe TRBD1 (6 bases). The germline V gene encodes CDR1 SGHRS and CDR2 YFSETQ. This CDR3 is built from 19 residues. The germline V and J ends were trimmed by 0 bases and 3 bases, with 24 bases remaining between them. This CDR3 is CASSLAGLTGRSVDTEAFF. The CDR3 nucleotides read TGCGCCAGCAGCTTGGCAGGTCTTACAGGGAGATCGGTCGACACTGAAGCTTTCTTT.

This chain connects TRBV5-1 to TRBJ1-2, with 7 bases aligning to TRBD1. This CDR3 has 16 amino acids. Unmatched junction bases numbered 9, after V lost 4 bases and J lost 0 bases. CDR1 and CDR2 from the germline V gene are SGHRS and YFSETQ. The CDR3 loop reads CASSTNPGTANYGYTF. CDR3 in DNA: TGCGCCAGCAGCACGAACCCCGGGACAGCTAACTATGGCTACACCTTC. Drawing the rest from reference TRBV5-1 and TRBJ1-2, the complete variable domain is KAGVTQTPRYLIKTRGQQVTLSCSPISGHRSVSWYQQTPGQGLQFLFEYFSETQRNKGNFPGRFSGRQFSNSRSEMNVSTLELGDSALYLCASSTNPGTANYGYTFGSGTRLTVV.

J is TRBJ1-5 and V is TRBV15; D is uncertain. The CDR3 length is 14 residues. CDR1 LNHNV and CDR2 YYDKDF come from the germline V gene (reference sequence). Trimming left V 1 base short and J 4 bases short, with 8 bases between. In nucleotides, the CDR3 is TGTGCCACCAGCAGAGCGGGAAGTAATCAGCCCCAGCATTTT. This gives the protein CATSRAGSNQPQHF. The variable domain in full, completed from reference TRBV15 and TRBJ1-5, reads DAMVIQNPRYQVTQFGKPVTLSCSQTLNHNVMYWYQQKSSQAPKLLFHYYDKDFNNEADTPDNFQSRRPNTSFCFLDIRSPGLGDTAMYLCATSRAGSNQPQHFGDGTRLSIL.

The chain combines TRBV6-1 with TRBJ1-1, with 7 bases fitting TRBD1. This CDR3 contains 14 residues. The germline V gene encodes CDR1 MNHNS and CDR2 SASEGT. Losses at the gene ends were 6 bases for V and 4 bases for J; bases not matched to a gene: 8. The CDR3 here is CASRRRGEATEAFF. The DNA of the CDR3 is TGTGCCAGCAGACGCAGGGGGGAGGCCACTGAAGCTTTCTTT.

The count of this clone is one. This sequence joins TRBV10-3 and TRBJ2-7, with TRBD2 matching over 9 bases. The CDR3 is 13 residues long. V lost 7 bases to trimming and J lost 4 bases; unmatched junction nucleotides: 5. Germline CDR1 is ENHRY and CDR2 is SYGVKD. The CDR3 region is CAINSGGAYEQYF. DNA for the CDR3: TGTGCCATCAATAGCGGGGGAGCGTACGAGCAGTACTTC.

CDR3 amino acids: CASSPAGDTEAFF. In nucleotides, the CDR3 is TGTGCCAGCTCACCAGCAGGGGATACTGAAGCTTTCTTT. The rearrangement links TRBV18 to TRBJ1-1; tentatively, D is TRBD1 (6 bases). The CDR3 contains 13 residues. V dropped 2 bases and J dropped 5 bases, with 9 bases sitting between them. CDR1 and CDR2 from the germline V gene are KGHSH and LQKENI.

This chain uses TRBV11-2 with TRBJ1-2; 11 bases match TRBD1. V dropped 0 bases and J dropped 5; count of bases not matched to a gene: 17. The CDR3 is 20 residues long. Germline CDR1 and CDR2: SGHAT and FQNNGV. This chain's CDR3 is CASSLEVWSGQGASGYGYTF. In DNA, the CDR3 is TGTGCCAGCAGCTTAGAGGTGTGGAGTGGACAGGGGGCTTCAGGGTATGGCTACACCTTC.

The chain joins TRBV6-1 to TRBJ2-7; the match to TRBD1 covers 9 bases. The CDR3 totals 15 residues. CDR1 is MNHNS and CDR2 is SASEGT in the germline V gene. V shed 1 base, J shed 3 bases, and the junction held 4 bases outside the gene matches. This CDR3 reads CASSEGETGGYEQYF. CDR3 nucleotides: TGTGCCAGCAGTGAAGGGGAGACAGGGGGCTACGAGCAGTACTTC.

The chain joins TRBV9 to TRBJ1-6; D unresolved. Germline V gives CDR1 SGDLS, CDR2 YYNGEE. There are 14 residues in the CDR3. V lost 3 bases and J lost 7, with 11 bases in between. Written as DNA, the CDR3 is TGTGCCAGCAGCGGAGAGCACCTAAATTCACCCCTCCACTTT. Residues: CASSGEHLNSPLHF.

The chain joins TRBV4-2 to TRBJ2-1; D may be TRBD2 (7 bases). The CDR3 loop spans 16 amino acids. The V gene lost 1 base and the J gene lost 7 bases, with 17 bases spanning the gap. Germline V gives CDR1 LGHNA, CDR2 YNFKEQ. The CDR3 is CASSQVGGGPWNEQFF. CDR3 nucleotides: TGTGCCAGCAGCCAAGTTGGGGGGGGGCCTTGGAATGAGCAGTTCTTC.

The chain has TRBV7-3 and TRBJ1-1; D is uncertain. CDR3 length equals 14 residues. Per germline, CDR1 SGHTA and CDR2 FQGTGA. The V and J ends lost 5 bases and 1 base respectively, with 11 bases between them. CDR3 amino acids: CASSPAGWNTEAFF. For the CDR3, the DNA is TGTGCCAGCAGCCCTGCGGGTTGGAACACTGAAGCTTTCTTT.

The chain joins TRBV5-1 to TRBJ2-1; 8 nucleotides align to TRBD2. Germline CDR1 SGHRS, CDR2 YFSETQ. Trimming cost V 4 bases and J 0 bases; bases outside gene matches: 3. The CDR3 is 15 residues long. This CDR3 reads CASSRGLDSYNEQFF. The CDR3 DNA reads as TGCGCCAGCAGCAGGGGACTAGACTCCTACAATGAGCAGTTCTTC.

The rearrangement joins TRBV11-2 to TRBJ2-7, with D possibly matching TRBD1 (6 bases). Trimming stripped 1 base from V and 7 bases from J, with 23 bases between. The germline V gene has CDR1 SGHAT and CDR2 FQNNGV. The CDR3 length is 17 residues. The CDR3 loop reads CASSLGNHRVPGGEQYF. In DNA, the CDR3 is TGTGCCAGCAGCTTAGGTAATCACAGGGTGCCCGGTGGGGAGCAGTACTTC.

The rearrangement links TRBV29-1 to TRBJ2-3; TRBD1 matches 7 bases. After removal of 7 bases from V and 1 base from J, the junction contained 5 bases not matched to a gene. The CDR3 is 13 amino acids. The V gene's germline CDR1 is SQVTM and CDR2 ANQGSEA. The CDR3 reads CSGYRGGTDTQYF. CDR3 nucleotides: TGCAGCGGCTACAGGGGCGGCACAGATACGCAGTATTTT.

The chain has TRBV19 and TRBJ2-3; D is undetermined. The germline V gene encodes CDR1 LNHDA and CDR2 SQIVND (reference sequence). This CDR3 comprises 13 residues. Trimming removed 4 bases from V and 0 bases from J, with 5 bases in between. This CDR3 reads CASSTPSTDTQYF. The DNA of the CDR3 is TGTGCCAGTAGTACTCCTAGCACAGATACGCAGTATTTT.

This clone occurred once. The chain has TRBV6-4 and TRBJ2-6, with 8 bases identical to TRBD1. Per the germline V gene, CDR1 is MRHNA and CDR2 is SNTAGT. This CDR3 comprises 15 residues. V lost 6 bases, J lost 3 bases, and 4 bases stayed unmatched. The CDR3 DNA follows: TGTGCCAGCAGGCAGACAGGGGATGGGGCCAACGTCCTGACTTTC. Protein product: CASRQTGDGANVLTF.